This entry is about one T cell receptor beta chain. These data come from a study of blood T cell repertoires in COVID-19. The germline CDR1 and CDR2 sequences are MNHNY and SVGAGI (reference sequence). The CDR3 runs to 13 residues. V was shortened by 1 base and J by 10 bases, with 11 bases between the two germline ends. Repertoires were generated with immunoSEQ multiplex PCR, while TCRdb's copy carries only in-frame clones and drops some. The sample lists about 210,000 clones, under 95% occurring once. The specimen sequenced was peripheral blood. This TCR was recovered from a man aged 25 to 45 with acute or convalescent COVID-19. The rearrangement links TRBV6-6 to TRBJ2-1, with D perhaps TRBD2 (6 bases). CDR3 nucleotides: TGTGCCAGCAGTTACTGGGGGGAAATGGAGCAGTTCTTC. Amino acids: CASSYWGEMEQFF.